Below are 29 T cell receptor beta chains sequenced from a single sample in a study of OX40 agonist ivuxolimab in advanced cancers. Some clones are missing from TCRdb's copy, which holds only in-frame ones; the method was immunoSEQ multiplex PCR. The sample shows fewer than 30,000 clones, around 90% of them seen only once. The sample here was CD4+ or CD8+ T cells sorted from blood, taken in a trial of the OX40 agonist ivuxolimab. Receptors originate from an adult with an advanced solid tumor such as melanoma, head and neck, liver or kidney cancer.

This clone was seen once. The chain uses TRBV5-1 and TRBJ2-5; 8 bases fit TRBD1. Germline V CDR1 and CDR2: SGHRS, YFSETQ. J lost 3 bases, V lost 3 bases, and 10 bases had no gene match. The CDR3 extends over 16 amino acids. CDR3 loop: CASSYGQGVPKETQYF. CDR3 sequence (DNA): TGCGCCAGCAGCTATGGACAGGGTGTCCCCAAAGAGACCCAGTACTTC.

This clone has a handful of counts. V gene TRBV7-9 combines with J gene TRBJ1-2, with 9 bases fitting TRBD1. Losses at the gene ends were 4 bases for V and 7 bases for J; bases not matched to a gene: 10. The germline gives CDR1 SEHNR, CDR2 FQNEAQ (reference sequence). This CDR3 is built from 15 residues. The CDR3 region is CASSSPPGQGFGYTF. Written as DNA, the CDR3 is TGTGCCAGCAGCTCGCCCCCGGGACAGGGATTTGGCTACACCTTC.

The table lists this clone with a count of one. The chain recombines TRBV21-1 with TRBJ2-3. TRBV21-1 constitutes a pseudogene. The CDR3 contains 9 residues. The chain's CDR3 is CASPFGQYF. In DNA form, the CDR3 reads TGTGCCAGCCCCTTTGGACAGTATTTT.

The CDR3 spells CASSTDPGTASNEKLFF. CDR3 coding DNA: TGTGCCAGCAGCACCGACCCCGGGACAGCCTCTAATGAAAAACTGTTTTTT. V usage is TRBV7-9 and J usage is TRBJ1-4, with 7 bases that match TRBD1. V lost 5 bases and J lost 3; bases outside the gene matches: 12. The CDR3 runs to 17 residues. CDR1 is SEHNR, CDR2 FQNEAQ, per germline (reference sequence).

The chain employs TRBV5-5 and TRBJ1-5, with D possibly TRBD1 on 6 matching bases. The V gene's germline CDR1 is SGHKS and CDR2 YYEKEE (reference sequence). Trimming removed 1 base from V and 4 bases from J, with 15 bases in between. CDR3 size: 16 residues. The CDR3, as DNA: TGTGCCAGCAGCTTGAAGGGGGGCGCCGAGAATCAGCCCCAGCATTTT. This gives the protein CASSLKGGAENQPQHF.

This clone was counted a single time. This chain connects TRBV11-1 to TRBJ2-7, with TRBD2 matching 13 bases. J was trimmed by 3 bases and V by 1 base; bases with no gene match: 6. Germline-derived CDR1 and CDR2 are SGHAT and FQDESV (reference sequence). There are 17 residues in the CDR3. The CDR3 reads CASSLEGGLAGNYEQYF. DNA of the CDR3: TGTGCCAGCAGCTTAGAGGGGGGACTAGCGGGAAACTACGAGCAGTACTTC. Complete variable domain (other parts from reference TRBV11-1 and TRBJ2-7): EAEVAQSPRYKITEKSQAVAFWCDPISGHATLYWYRQILGQGPELLVQFQDESVVDDSQLPKDRFSAERLKGVDSTLKIQPAELGDSAMYLCASSLEGGLAGNYEQYFGPGTRLTVT.

The V and J genes are TRBV30 and TRBJ1-3, with D possibly being TRBD1 (6 bases). The germline V gene encodes CDR1 GTSNPN and CDR2 SVGIG (reference sequence). This CDR3 has 16 residues. Trimming left V 3 bases short and J 5 bases short, with 20 bases between. The CDR3 region has the DNA TGTGCCTGGAGCGCGTTATGGGGGGCGCAGCGAAACACCATATATTTT. It translates to CAWSALWGAQRNTIYF. Full variable domain (remainder filled in from reference TRBV30 and TRBJ1-3): SQTIHQWPATLVQPVGSPLSLECTVEGTSNPNLYWYRQAAGRGLQLLFYSVGIGQISSEVPQNLSASRPQDRQFILSSKKLLLSDSGFYLCAWSALWGAQRNTIYFGEGSWLTVV.

This chain links TRBV11-3 with TRBJ1-2; D not certain. This CDR3 is 14 amino acids long. Per the germline V gene, CDR1 is SGHNT and CDR2 is YENEEA. V was pared by 2 bases and J by 8 bases, with 15 bases between. The CDR3 DNA follows: TGTGCCAGCAGCTTAAACGTGCGGAGTGGAGGCTACACCTTC. Its protein product is CASSLNVRSGGYTF. Together with reference TRBV11-3 and TRBJ1-2, the CDR3 gives the full variable domain: EAGVVQSPRYKIIEKKQPVAFWCNPISGHNTLYWYLQNLGQGPELLIRYENEEAVDDSQLPKDRFSAERLKGVDSTLKIQPAELGDSAVYLCASSLNVRSGGYTFGSGTRLTVV.

A single count supports this clone. The genes are TRBV5-4 and TRBJ2-5; TRBD2 matches at 7 bases. Unmatched junction bases numbered 13, after V lost 0 bases and J lost 11 bases. Germline V lookup: CDR1 SGHNT, CDR2 YYREEE (reference sequence). CDR3 length: 15 residues. Here the CDR3 DNA reads TGTGCCAGCAGCTTGGCGTCCAGCGGGATCGATGAGCAGTACTTC. Residues: CASSLASSGIDEQYF.

This rearrangement joins TRBV15 to TRBJ1-2; 7 nucleotides line up with TRBD1. CDR3 length: 15 residues. Unmatched junction bases numbered 7, after V lost 0 bases and J lost 6 bases. Germline V gene data show CDR1 as LNHNV and CDR2 as YYDKDF (reference sequence). CDR3 nucleotide sequence: TGTGCCACCAGCAGAGATGACAGGGTTATGCATGGCTACACCTTC. Translation gives CATSRDDRVMHGYTF. The full variable domain, in which reference TRBV15 and TRBJ1-2 provide the parts outside the CDR3, is DAMVIQNPRYQVTQFGKPVTLSCSQTLNHNVMYWYQQKSSQAPKLLFHYYDKDFNNEADTPDNFQSRRPNTSFCFLDIRSPGLGDTAMYLCATSRDDRVMHGYTFGSGTRLTVV.

V gene TRBV6-1 combines with J gene TRBJ2-7, with D perhaps matching TRBD1 (5 bases). The V end was cut by 2 bases, the J end by 3 bases, with 8 bases between. There are 13 residues in the CDR3. In germline, CDR1 is MNHNS, CDR2 SASEGT. The CDR3 nucleotides are TGTGCCAGCAGTGAACCAGGGATCTACGAGCAGTACTTC. Translated, it gives CASSEPGIYEQYF.

V gene TRBV6-1 combines with J gene TRBJ1-2, with 8 bases fitting TRBD1. The CDR3 spans 14 residues. Germline values: CDR1 MNHNS, CDR2 SASEGT. V lost 6 bases, J lost 8 bases, and 11 bases stayed unmatched. For the CDR3, the DNA is TGTGCCAGCAGGGAACCACAGGGGGTGGAAGGCTACACCTTC. Its protein product is CASREPQGVEGYTF.

The rearrangement joins TRBV7-2 to TRBJ2-3; D gene ambiguous. Germline lookup yields CDR1 SGHTA and CDR2 FQGNSA. This CDR3 has 14 residues. V dropped 4 bases and J dropped 0 bases, with 8 bases sitting between them. The CDR3 sequence: CASSSLVSTDTQYF. As DNA, the CDR3 is TGTGCCAGCAGCTCCCTAGTGAGCACAGATACGCAGTATTTT.

J is TRBJ1-1 and V is TRBV5-4; possibly TRBD1 for D (6 bases). Germline V gene lookup returns CDR1 SGHNT and CDR2 YYREEE (reference sequence). The ends were cut back, 2 bases at V and 7 bases at J, with 12 bases in the middle. This CDR3 has 13 residues. The CDR3 nucleotides read TGTGCCAGCAGCTTCATTTCCAGGGGTGAAGCTTTCTTT. Its protein is CASSFISRGEAFF.

CDR3 sequence reads: CSVGEGRQPQHF. DNA of the CDR3: TGCAGCGTTGGTGAAGGGCGCCAGCCCCAGCATTTT. The chain joins TRBV29-1 to TRBJ1-5, with unresolved D. Trimming took off 4 bases at V and 7 bases at J, with 11 bases between the two ends. Germline CDR1 reads SQVTM; CDR2 reads ANQGSEA. The CDR3 spans 12 residues.

In this sample, this clone turned up a few times. The V and J genes are TRBV4-3 and TRBJ1-5; no definite D call. V lost 0 bases and J lost 8, with 8 bases in between. The CDR3 has 13 amino acids. Germline V gene sequence: CDR1 LGHNA, CDR2 YSLEER. CDR3 bases: TGCGCCAGCAGCCAAGATAGGTGGAAGCCCCAGCATTTT. Translation: CASSQDRWKPQHF.

There are a few counts of this clone. This chain connects TRBV5-1 to TRBJ2-5, with D possibly called TRBD1 or TRBD2 (5 bases each). V lost 0 bases and J lost 1, with 10 bases in between. The CDR3 is made up of 15 amino acids. Germline V CDR1 and CDR2: SGHRS, YFSETQ. CDR3 in DNA: TGCGCCAGCAGCTTGGCGGGACCTATCCAAGAGACCCAGTACTTC. Its protein product is CASSLAGPIQETQYF.

V and J are TRBV11-2 and TRBJ2-5, with a tentative D call TRBD1 (5 bases). V was clipped by 5 bases and J by 0 bases, with 7 bases between them. The CDR3 totals 13 residues. CDR1 SGHAT and CDR2 FQNNGV come from the germline V gene. The DNA for the CDR3 is TGTGCCAGCAGCGCAGGGCACCAAGAGACCCAGTACTTC. The encoded protein is CASSAGHQETQYF.

The chain employs TRBV9 and TRBJ2-3, with TRBD1 matching 8 bases. This CDR3 contains 15 residues. Germline V gene data show CDR1 as SGDLS and CDR2 as YYNGEE. Trimming at V came to 0 bases and at J to 0 bases, leaving 0 bases not matched to a gene. The DNA for the CDR3 is TGTGCCAGCAGCGTAGGACAGGGGAGCACAGATACGCAGTATTTT. Translating it yields CASSVGQGSTDTQYF.

The chain has TRBV9 and TRBJ2-5; a weak D match, TRBD1 (6 bases). The end of the DNA aligns better with TRBJ2-7, so the J call may be wrong. CDR3 length: 14 amino acids. Germline V gene sequence: CDR1 SGDLS, CDR2 YYNGEE. In DNA form, the CDR3 reads TGTGCCAGCAGCGTAAGCCAGGGGCCCTACGAGCAGTACTTC. This sequence encodes CASSVSQGPYEQYF.

This chain connects TRBV5-1 to TRBJ2-3, with 14 bases fitting TRBD2. The CDR3 has 17 amino acids. Germline V lookup: CDR1 SGHRS, CDR2 YFSETQ. V gave up 2 bases and J gave up 4 bases; unmatched junction bases: 6. The CDR3 DNA sequence: TGCGCCAGCAGCTTACCGGGACTAGCGGGGGTGCCAGATACGCAGTATTTT. This gives the protein CASSLPGLAGVPDTQYF.

This clone has just one count. The V gene is TRBV30, the J gene TRBJ2-5, with TRBD1 identical over 9 bases. Trimming removed 5 bases from V and 4 bases from J; junction bases left unmatched: 2. Germline values: CDR1 GTSNPN, CDR2 SVGIG (reference sequence). This CDR3 contains 12 residues. The DNA of the CDR3 is TGTGCCTGGGGACAGGGGACAGAGACCCAGTACTTC. Translated: CAWGQGTETQYF.

The chain combines TRBV30 with TRBJ1-3; a weak D match, TRBD1 (6 bases). Germline CDR1 is GTSNPN and CDR2 is SVGIG (reference sequence). This CDR3 has 16 residues. The ends were cut back, 2 bases at V and 8 bases at J, with 22 bases in the middle. The DNA for the CDR3 is TGTGCCTGGAGTCCGGGGGCCGGGACCCTGTACCACACCATATATTTT. It encodes CAWSPGAGTLYHTIYF.

This chain uses TRBV4-1 with TRBJ1-2; D uncertain. This CDR3 comprises 15 residues. Germline CDR1 and CDR2: MGHRA and YSYEKL. Between the trimmed V and J ends, which lost 5 bases and 4 bases, there was a span of 17 bases. The CDR3 is CASSKCNRKTYGYTF. The CDR3 DNA is TGCGCCAGCAGCAAGTGTAACCGAAAGACCTATGGCTACACCTTC.

V and J are TRBV5-1 and TRBJ1-1; no firm D call. The CDR3 covers 14 residues. Germline V gives CDR1 SGHRS, CDR2 YFSETQ. Trimming took 0 bases from V and 0 from J, leaving 6 bases between them. The CDR3 DNA reads as TGCGCCAGCAGCTTGGACGGATTGAACACTGAAGCTTTCTTT. Amino acid sequence: CASSLDGLNTEAFF.

This clone was detected a few times. In DNA form, the CDR3 reads TGTGCCAGTAGTAAGCGGGAGGGCGATGAGCAGTTCTTC. It codes for CASSKREGDEQFF. The chain uses TRBV19 and TRBJ2-1, with TRBD2 identical over 10 bases. The CDR3 extends over 13 amino acids. J was trimmed by 8 bases and V by 4 bases; bases with no gene match: 2. Germline CDR1 is LNHDA and CDR2 is SQIVND (reference sequence).

This clone appeared once. The chain links TRBV5-4 to TRBJ2-7, with 9 positions matching TRBD1. Germline V lookup: CDR1 SGHNT, CDR2 YYREEE (reference sequence). The CDR3 extends over 14 amino acids. V was pared by 4 bases and J by 3 bases, with 5 bases of the junction left unmatched. The CDR3 here is CASSTRDRVYEQYF. The CDR3 DNA is TGTGCCAGCAGCACCCGGGACAGGGTCTACGAGCAGTACTTC.

J is TRBJ2-1 and V is TRBV10-3; possible D gene TRBD2, 5 bases. This CDR3 region has 13 residues. Germline values: CDR1 ENHRY, CDR2 SYGVKD. Between the trimmed V and J ends, which lost 5 bases and 7 bases, there was a span of 12 bases. CDR3 in DNA: TGTGCCATCAGTAGCGCCTCGGGGAATGAGCAGTTCTTC. Encoded protein: CAISSASGNEQFF.

V is TRBV5-1 and J is TRBJ2-2, with unresolved D. Germline CDR1 and CDR2: SGHRS and YFSETQ. The V gene lost 1 base and the J gene lost 6 bases, with 13 bases spanning the gap. There are 15 residues in the CDR3. CDR3 DNA: TGCGCCAGCAGCTTGACCTCGACTCTCTCCGGGGAGCTGTTTTTT. Protein: CASSLTSTLSGELFF.